The 13 T cell receptor beta chains given below trace back to one sample, sequenced in a study of blood T cell repertoires in COVID-19. Sequencing used immunoSEQ multiplex PCR; TCRdb keeps in-frame clones, though not all of them. Here the sample spans some 170,000 clones, 82% being singletons. The sequenced material came from peripheral blood. These receptors all stem from a woman aged 70 to 79 with acute or convalescent COVID-19.

This clone was seen only a few times. CDR3 region: CASRRVGRTEAFF. CDR3 coding DNA: TGTGCCAGCCGGAGGGTAGGTAGGACTGAAGCTTTCTTT. The rearrangement uses TRBV2 and TRBJ1-1, with no clear D. The CDR3 sequence is 13 residues long. Germline V gene sequence: CDR1 SNHLY, CDR2 FYNNEI. Deletions cut 8 bases from V and 5 bases from J, with 15 bases between.

This rearrangement joins TRBV11-2 to TRBJ1-2; D perhaps matches TRBD1 (5 bases). CDR3 length: 14 residues. Trimming pared 0 bases from V and 5 bases from J, leaving 10 bases between. Germline V CDR1 and CDR2: SGHAT, FQNNGV. This CDR3 reads CASSLDRARYGYTF. The CDR3 DNA reads as TGTGCCAGCAGCTTAGACAGGGCGAGGTATGGCTACACCTTC.

The chain employs TRBV3-1 (or the pseudogene TRBV3-2) and TRBJ2-2; possible D gene TRBD1, 6 bases. The CDR3 covers 15 residues. V lost 9 bases, J lost 1 base, and 15 bases lay in between. Germline assignment: CDR1 LGHDT and CDR2 YNNKEL (reference sequence). CDR3 amino acids: CASTRGSGNTGELFF. CDR3 sequence (DNA): TGTGCCAGTACCAGGGGAAGCGGGAACACCGGGGAGCTGTTTTTT.

The chain is built from TRBV5-1 and TRBJ2-5; D gene uncertain. V was clipped by 0 bases and J by 0 bases, with 9 bases between them. CDR3 length equals 15 residues. Germline V lookup: CDR1 SGHRS, CDR2 YFSETQ. CDR3 sequence: CASSLAGANQETQYF. DNA for the CDR3: TGCGCCAGCAGCTTGGCCGGAGCGAACCAAGAGACCCAGTACTTC.

This chain uses TRBV6-6 with TRBJ1-6, with TRBD1 identical over 11 bases. This CDR3 has 14 residues. After removal of 6 bases from V and 10 bases from J, the junction contained 5 bases not matched to a gene. Germline CDR1 is MNHNY and CDR2 is SVGAGI (reference sequence). CDR3 region: CASRWDRGASPLHF. The CDR3 DNA reads TGTGCCAGCAGGTGGGACAGGGGGGCCTCACCCCTCCACTTT.

The chain joins TRBV4-3 to TRBJ2-7; a possible D gene is TRBD1 (5 bases). Germline CDR1 reads LGHNA; CDR2 reads YSLEER. V was trimmed by 0 bases and J by 5 bases, leaving 14 bases between them. The CDR3 is 15 amino acids. The CDR3 coding sequence is TGCGCCAGCAGCCAAGATCATTCCAGGGCCCACGAGCAGTACTTC. This encodes CASSQDHSRAHEQYF.

The chain combines TRBV3-1 (or the pseudogene TRBV3-2) with TRBJ2-1; D is uncertain. CDR3 size: 13 residues. V was cut by 0 bases and J by 3 bases, with 3 bases left in between. Germline V lookup: CDR1 LGHDT, CDR2 YNNKEL (reference sequence). CDR3: CASSQDLYNEQFF. The CDR3 bases are TGTGCCAGCAGCCAAGATCTCTACAATGAGCAGTTCTTC.

V and J are TRBV5-5 and TRBJ2-7; 11 bases match TRBD2. V lost 4 bases, J lost 4 bases, and 13 bases stayed unmatched. From germline, CDR1 is SGHKS and CDR2 YYEKEE (reference sequence). CDR3 length equals 17 residues. The CDR3 DNA is TGTGCCAGCAGCCACCGGACTAGCGGGCTAGGGGATTACGAGCAGTACTTC. Residues: CASSHRTSGLGDYEQYF.

This clone came up a few times. The chain couples TRBV28 to TRBJ2-7; D remains unclear. Germline V gene sequence: CDR1 MDHEN, CDR2 SYDVKM. Deletions cut 6 bases from V and 6 bases from J, with 12 bases between. This CDR3 comprises 12 residues. CDR3 protein: CASSPLVSEQYF. DNA of the CDR3: TGTGCCAGCAGCCCTTTAGTATCCGAGCAGTACTTC.

This clone has only one observation. The chain carries TRBV2 and TRBJ2-1, with 14 bases matching TRBD2. Unmatched junction bases numbered 13, after V lost 5 bases and J lost 7 bases. The CDR3 runs 18 residues. Per germline, CDR1 SNHLY and CDR2 FYNNEI. Here the CDR3 reads CASSLTSGGAWLRNEQFF. The CDR3 DNA is TGTGCCAGCAGTCTGACTAGCGGGGGGGCCTGGTTGCGGAATGAGCAGTTCTTC. Filled out from reference TRBV2 and TRBJ2-1, the complete variable domain reads EPEVTQTPSHQVTQMGQEVILRCVPISNHLYFYWYRQILGQKVEFLVSFYNNEISEKSEIFDDQFSVERPDGSNFTLKIRSTKLEDSAMYFCASSLTSGGAWLRNEQFFGPGTRLTVL.

A note on this clone: The same CDR3 also results from other DNA sequences found in this sample. The chain combines TRBV29-1 with TRBJ2-7, with TRBD2 matching 10 bases. V dropped 4 bases and J dropped 0; count of bases not matched to a gene: 0. Germline V gene sequence: CDR1 SQVTM, CDR2 ANQGSEA. The CDR3 consists of 13 residues. The CDR3 DNA is TGCAGCGTTGGGACTAGCGGCTCCTACGAGCAGTACTTC. It specifies CSVGTSGSYEQYF.

In nucleotides, the CDR3 is TGCAGTGCTCCCAAATTCGAGACCCAGTACTTC. The encoded protein is CSAPKFETQYF. This chain links TRBV20-1 with TRBJ2-5; D ambiguous. The CDR3 totals 11 residues. The V gene's germline CDR1 is DFQATT and CDR2 SNEGSKA (reference sequence). Trimming removed 5 bases from V and 5 bases from J, with 9 bases in between.

This clone was observed many times. The chain employs TRBV6-5 and TRBJ1-1; D gene unclear. The germline CDR1 and CDR2 sequences are MNHEY and SVGAGI. V was pared by 6 bases and J by 6 bases, with 11 bases between. The length of the CDR3 is 12 residues. The CDR3 DNA follows: TGTGCCAGCAGCCCCGGGTGGTCTGAAGCTTTCTTT. Protein product: CASSPGWSEAFF.